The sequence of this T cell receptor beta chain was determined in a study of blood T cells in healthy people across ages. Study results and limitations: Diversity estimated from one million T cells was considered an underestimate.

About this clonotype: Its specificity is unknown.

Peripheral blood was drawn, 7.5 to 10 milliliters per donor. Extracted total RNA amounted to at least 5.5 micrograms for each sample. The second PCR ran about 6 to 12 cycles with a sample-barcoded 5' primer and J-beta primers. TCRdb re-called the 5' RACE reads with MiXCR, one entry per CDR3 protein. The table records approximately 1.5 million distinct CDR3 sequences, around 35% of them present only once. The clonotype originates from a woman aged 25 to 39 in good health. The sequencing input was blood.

DNA of the CDR3: TGTGCCAGCAGTGAAGCGGGGCAGGGGGGCCTTACAGATACGCAGTATTTT. Its translation: CASSEAGQGGLTDTQYF. This chain uses TRBV2 with TRBJ2-3; tentative D call: TRBD1 (7 bases). CDR3 size: 17 residues. Trimming removed 0 bases at V and 3 bases at J, with 16 bases between. Looked up from germline, CDR1 is SNHLY and CDR2 is FYNNEI.